This note documents a single T cell receptor (beta chain) sequence. Its antigen is currently unknown. Carrying UMI labels, the TRB cDNA libraries were prepared through 5' RACE. Following a re-call of the 5' RACE reads, TCRdb has one entry per CDR3 protein and lacks DNA. Its listing shows 100,000 to 150,000 distinct CDR3 sequences. These data originate in a study of CXCR3-negative and CXCR3-positive naive CD8 T cells. Study results and caveats: More hydrophobic TRB CDR3s were found in CXCR3-positive naive cells than in CXCR3-negative naive cells.

Per germline, CDR1 MNHEY and CDR2 SVGEGT. The CDR3 is made up of 12 amino acids. Input material: naive CXCR3+ CD8+ T cells from blood. As for subset: CD45RO-CCR7+CD27+CD95- naive CD8+ T cells expressing CXCR3 (TNR3+). This TCR derives from a human donor in good health. Some clones in this sample may be carry-over from other donors' samples. The rearrangement uses TRBV6-2 or TRBV6-3 and TRBJ1-1. This chain's CDR3 is CASSYGITEAFF.